These 12 T cell receptor beta chains came from one sample sequenced in a study of OX40 agonist ivuxolimab in advanced cancers. TCRdb's table, derived via immunoSEQ multiplex PCR, lists solely in-frame clones and lacks some. The data contain approximately 100,000 clones, about nine tenths of them singletons. This material consisted of CD4+ or CD8+ T cells sorted from blood, taken in a trial of the OX40 agonist ivuxolimab. Receptors were obtained from an adult with an advanced solid tumor such as melanoma, head and neck, liver or kidney cancer.

This chain connects TRBV11-2 to TRBJ1-1, with D tentatively TRBD1 (5 bases). The ends were cut back, 5 bases at V and 1 base at J, with 11 bases in the middle. CDR1 and CDR2 (germline): SGHAT, FQNNGV. CDR3 length: 14 amino acids. As DNA, the CDR3 is TGTGCCAGCAGCGAGGGACCGTGGAACACTGAAGCTTTCTTT. Its translation: CASSEGPWNTEAFF. The variable domain in full, with the rest retrieved from reference TRBV11-2 and TRBJ1-1, is EAGVAQSPRYKIIEKRQSVAFWCNPISGHATLYWYQQILGQGPKLLIQFQNNGVVDDSQLPKDRFSAERLKGVDSTLKIQPAKLEDSAVYLCASSEGPWNTEAFFGQGTRLTVV.

The chain joins TRBV30 to TRBJ2-3; D gene unclear. The CDR3 covers 14 residues. V shed 3 bases and J shed 0 bases, with 10 bases lying between them. Germline-derived CDR1 and CDR2 are GTSNPN and SVGIG (reference sequence). CDR3 DNA: TGTGCCTGGAGCTCAGCTACTAGCACAGATACGCAGTATTTT. Its translation: CAWSSATSTDTQYF.

The chain couples TRBV6-6 to TRBJ2-1; possibly TRBD1 for D (6 bases). V was shortened by 6 bases and J by 6 bases, with 18 bases between the two germline ends. The CDR3 runs to 15 residues. From germline, CDR1 is MNHNY and CDR2 SVGAGI (reference sequence). The CDR3 is CASSPVQGWGNEQFF. DNA of the CDR3: TGTGCCAGCAGCCCCGTACAGGGCTGGGGCAATGAGCAGTTCTTC.

This clone was detected only once. The chain is built from TRBV5-1 and TRBJ2-7; tentatively, D is TRBD1 or TRBD2 (5 bases each). The V end was cut by 2 bases, the J end by 2 bases, with 14 bases between. The CDR3 is 15 residues long. Germline CDR1 is SGHRS and CDR2 is YFSETQ. As DNA, the CDR3 is TGCGCCAGCAGCTTTTCCGGGACGGATCCCTACGAGCAGTACTTC. It specifies CASSFSGTDPYEQYF.

The V call is TRBV7-9, the J call TRBJ2-3, with TRBD1 identical over 10 bases. J was trimmed by 3 bases and V by 4 bases; bases with no gene match: 7. CDR3 length equals 16 residues. CDR1 and CDR2 (germline): SEHNR, FQNEAQ (reference sequence). CDR3 amino acids: CASSYTGTGATDTQYF. As DNA, the CDR3 is TGTGCCAGCAGCTATACCGGGACAGGGGCGACAGATACGCAGTATTTT. The full variable domain, its missing parts supplied by reference TRBV7-9 and TRBJ2-3, is DTGVSQNPRHKITKRGQNVTFRCDPISEHNRLYWYRQTLGQGPEFLTYFQNEAQLEKSRLLSDRFSAERPKGSFSTLEIQRTEQGDSAMYLCASSYTGTGATDTQYFGPGTRLTVL.

The V and J genes are TRBV28 and TRBJ2-7, with D uncertain. The CDR3 runs to 15 residues. Trimming shortened V by 6 bases and J by 7 bases, and 22 bases separated the two germline ends. Looked up from germline, CDR1 is MDHEN and CDR2 is SYDVKM. The CDR3 loop is CASSPADIPIREQYF. CDR3 DNA: TGTGCCAGCAGCCCAGCAGACATTCCCATCCGGGAGCAGTACTTC.

This chain connects TRBV5-5 to TRBJ1-2; 7 nucleotides align to TRBD1. The V and J ends lost 4 bases and 2 bases, in that order; junction bases with no gene match: 5. CDR3 size: 14 residues. Germline V CDR1 and CDR2: SGHKS, YYEKEE (reference sequence). CDR3 sequence (DNA): TGTGCCAGCAGCGCACGACAGGGAAACTATGGCTACACCTTC. It codes for CASSARQGNYGYTF.

The J gene is TRBJ1-4, the V gene TRBV19; D is uncertain. The CDR3 runs 15 residues. Deletions cut 6 bases from V and 5 bases from J, with 16 bases between. CDR1 is LNHDA and CDR2 is SQIVND in the germline V gene (reference sequence). The CDR3 sequence is CASSFYQRANEKLFF. The CDR3 DNA reads as TGTGCCAGTAGCTTCTACCAGAGGGCGAATGAAAAACTGTTTTTT.

The V gene is TRBV25-1, the J gene TRBJ1-1, with a tentative D call TRBD1 (5 bases). CDR1 and CDR2 from the germline V gene are MGHDK and SYGVNS. This CDR3 has 14 residues. The V gene lost 3 bases and the J gene lost 1 base, with 9 bases spanning the gap. The DNA for the CDR3 is TGTGCCAGCAGTGACTGGGGGGGGAACACTGAAGCTTTCTTT. Protein sequence: CASSDWGGNTEAFF.

CDR3 bases: TGTGCCAGCAGAAGTAGCGGATATAGCACAGATACGCAGTATTTT. It codes for CASRSSGYSTDTQYF. The V gene is TRBV9, the J gene TRBJ2-3, with D possibly TRBD2 on 6 matching bases. The germline CDR1 and CDR2 sequences are SGDLS and YYNGEE. CDR3 length: 15 residues. V was trimmed by 5 bases and J by 0 bases, leaving 13 bases between them.

As to this clone: The junction does not match germline at one end; this may be a read error. Other DNA sequences within the sample encode an identical CDR3. The chain has TRBV4-3 and TRBJ2-7; 7 nucleotides line up with TRBD1. The germline V gene encodes CDR1 LGHNA and CDR2 YSLEER. The CDR3 extends over 15 amino acids. The CDR3 sequence: CASSQTGDGHYEQYF. The CDR3 nucleotides are TGCGCCAGTAGCCAAACAGGGGATGGACACTACGAGCAGTACTTC.

In this sample, this clone turned up once. The gene calls are TRBV11-2 and TRBJ2-3; 7 nucleotides line up with TRBD1. The CDR3 sequence is 15 residues long. V shed 1 base and J 3 bases; nucleotides not matched to a gene: 4. Germline CDR1 SGHAT, CDR2 FQNNGV. CDR3 DNA: TGTGCCAGCAGCTTAGGGGTGACAGGGACAGATACGCAGTATTTT. This translates into CASSLGVTGTDTQYF.